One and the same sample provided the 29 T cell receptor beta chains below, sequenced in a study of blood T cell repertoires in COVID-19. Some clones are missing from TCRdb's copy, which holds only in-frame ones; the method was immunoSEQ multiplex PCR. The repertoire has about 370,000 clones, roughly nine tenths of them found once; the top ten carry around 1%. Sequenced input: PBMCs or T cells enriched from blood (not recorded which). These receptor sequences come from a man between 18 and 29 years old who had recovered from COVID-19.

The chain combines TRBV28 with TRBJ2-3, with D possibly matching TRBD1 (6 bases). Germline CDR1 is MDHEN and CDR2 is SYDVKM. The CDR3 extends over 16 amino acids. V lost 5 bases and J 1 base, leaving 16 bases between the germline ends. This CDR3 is CASSHSQGFRTDTQYF. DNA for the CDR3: TGTGCCAGCAGTCACTCCCAGGGGTTCCGCACAGATACGCAGTATTTT. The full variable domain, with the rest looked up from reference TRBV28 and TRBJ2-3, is DVKVTQSSRYLVKRTGEKVFLECVQDMDHENMFWYRQDPGLGLRLIYFSYDVKMKEKGDIPEGYSVSREKKERFSLILESASTNQTSMYLCASSHSQGFRTDTQYFGPGTRLTVL.

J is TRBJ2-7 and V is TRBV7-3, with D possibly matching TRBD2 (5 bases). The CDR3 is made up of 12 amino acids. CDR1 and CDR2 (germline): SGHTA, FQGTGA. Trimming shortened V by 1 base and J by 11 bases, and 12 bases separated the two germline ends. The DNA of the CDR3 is TGTGCCAGCAGCTTAAACGGTGGGGAGAAGTACTTC. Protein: CASSLNGGEKYF.

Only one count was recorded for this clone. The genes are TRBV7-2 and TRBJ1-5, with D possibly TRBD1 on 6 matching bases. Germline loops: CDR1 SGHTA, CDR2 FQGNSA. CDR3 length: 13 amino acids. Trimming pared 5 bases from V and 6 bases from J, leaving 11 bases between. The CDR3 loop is CASSITGFQPQHF. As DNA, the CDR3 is TGTGCCAGCAGCATTACAGGGTTTCAGCCCCAGCATTTT. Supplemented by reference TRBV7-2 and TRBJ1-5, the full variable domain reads GAGVSQSPSNKVTEKGKDVELRCDPISGHTALYWYRQSLGQGLEFLIYFQGNSAPDKSGLPSDRFSAERTGGSVSTLTIQRTQQEDSAVYLCASSITGFQPQHFGDGTRLSIL.

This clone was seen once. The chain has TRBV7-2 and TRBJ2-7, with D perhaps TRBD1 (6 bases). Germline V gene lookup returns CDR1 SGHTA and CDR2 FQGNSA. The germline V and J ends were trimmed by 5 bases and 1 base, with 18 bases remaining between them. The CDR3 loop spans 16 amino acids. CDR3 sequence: CASSPGQLNPSYEQYF. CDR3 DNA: TGTGCCAGCAGCCCAGGACAGCTAAATCCTTCCTACGAGCAGTACTTC.

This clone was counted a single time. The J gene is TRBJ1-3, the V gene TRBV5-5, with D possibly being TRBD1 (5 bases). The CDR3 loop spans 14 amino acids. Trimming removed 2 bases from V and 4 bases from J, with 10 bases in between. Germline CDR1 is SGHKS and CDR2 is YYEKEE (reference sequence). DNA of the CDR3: TGTGCCAGCAGCTTCGGACACAGAGGAAACACCATATATTTT. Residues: CASSFGHRGNTIYF.

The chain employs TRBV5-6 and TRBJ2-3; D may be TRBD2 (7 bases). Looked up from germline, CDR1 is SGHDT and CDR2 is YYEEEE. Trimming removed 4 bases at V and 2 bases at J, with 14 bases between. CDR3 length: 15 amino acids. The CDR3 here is CASSAPGGLTDTQYF. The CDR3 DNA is TGTGCCAGCAGCGCGCCCGGGGGGCTCACAGATACGCAGTATTTT. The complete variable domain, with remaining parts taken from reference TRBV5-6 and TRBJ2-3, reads DAGVTQSPTHLIKTRGQQVTLRCSPKSGHDTVSWYQQALGQGPQFIFQYYEEEERQRGNFPDRFSGHQFPNYSSELNVNALLLGDSALYLCASSAPGGLTDTQYFGPGTRLTVL.

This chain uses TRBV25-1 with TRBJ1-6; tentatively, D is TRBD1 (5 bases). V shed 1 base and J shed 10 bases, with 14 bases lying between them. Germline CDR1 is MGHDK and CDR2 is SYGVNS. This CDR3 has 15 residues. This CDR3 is CASSESGHRGSPLHF. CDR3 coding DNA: TGTGCCAGCAGTGAATCCGGGCACCGGGGGTCACCCCTCCACTTT.

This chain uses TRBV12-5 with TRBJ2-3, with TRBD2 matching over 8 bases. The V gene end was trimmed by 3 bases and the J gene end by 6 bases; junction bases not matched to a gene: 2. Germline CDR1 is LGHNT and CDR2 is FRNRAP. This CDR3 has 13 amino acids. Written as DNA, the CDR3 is TGTGCTAGTGGTTTAAGCGGGAGCGATACGCAGTATTTT. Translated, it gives CASGLSGSDTQYF.

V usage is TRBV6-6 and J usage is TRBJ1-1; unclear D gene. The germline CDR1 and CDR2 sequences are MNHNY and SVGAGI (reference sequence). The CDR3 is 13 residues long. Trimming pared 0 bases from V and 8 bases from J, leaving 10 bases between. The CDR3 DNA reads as TGTGCCAGCAGTTACTCGTCCGAGTCCGAAGCTTTCTTT. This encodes CASSYSSESEAFF.

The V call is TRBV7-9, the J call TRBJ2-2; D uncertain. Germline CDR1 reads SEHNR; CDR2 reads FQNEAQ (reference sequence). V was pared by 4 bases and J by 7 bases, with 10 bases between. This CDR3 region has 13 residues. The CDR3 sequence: CASSSRPDGELFF. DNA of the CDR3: TGTGCCAGCAGCTCGAGGCCAGACGGGGAGCTGTTTTTT. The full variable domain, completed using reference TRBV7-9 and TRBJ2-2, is DTGVSQNPRHKITKRGQNVTFRCDPISEHNRLYWYRQTLGQGPEFLTYFQNEAQLEKSRLLSDRFSAERPKGSFSTLEIQRTEQGDSAMYLCASSSRPDGELFFGEGSRLTVL.

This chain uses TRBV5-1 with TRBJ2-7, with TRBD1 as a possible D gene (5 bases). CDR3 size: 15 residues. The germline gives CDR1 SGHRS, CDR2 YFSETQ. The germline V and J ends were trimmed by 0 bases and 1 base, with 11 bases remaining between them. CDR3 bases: TGCGCCAGCAGCTTGGGGGGCCCTAGATCCTACGAGCAGTACTTC. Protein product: CASSLGGPRSYEQYF.

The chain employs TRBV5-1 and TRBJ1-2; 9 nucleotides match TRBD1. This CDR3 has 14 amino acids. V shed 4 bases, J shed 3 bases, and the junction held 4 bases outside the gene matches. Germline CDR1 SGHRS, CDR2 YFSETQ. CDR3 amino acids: CASSMGQGDYGYTF. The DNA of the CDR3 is TGCGCCAGCAGCATGGGACAGGGAGACTATGGCTACACCTTC.

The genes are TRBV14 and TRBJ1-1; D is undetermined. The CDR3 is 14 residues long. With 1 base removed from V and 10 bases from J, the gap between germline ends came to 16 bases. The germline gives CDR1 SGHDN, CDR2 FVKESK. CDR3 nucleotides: TGTGCCAGCAGCCAAGTAGGGAGCCGAGTCGGAGCTTTCTTT. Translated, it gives CASSQVGSRVGAFF.

In DNA form, the CDR3 reads TGTGCCAGCAGCTACACAGATACGCAGTATTTT. Protein: CASSYTDTQYF. This chain links TRBV12-3 or TRBV12-4 with TRBJ2-3; D is undetermined. V was clipped by 6 bases and J by 2 bases, with 3 bases between them. The length of the CDR3 is 11 residues.

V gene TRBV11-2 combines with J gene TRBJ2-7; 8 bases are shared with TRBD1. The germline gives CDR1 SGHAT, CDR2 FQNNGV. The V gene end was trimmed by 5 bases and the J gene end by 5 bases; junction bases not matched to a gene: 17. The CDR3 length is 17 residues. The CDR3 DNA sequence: TGTGCCAGCAGCCTGGGCCGAGGACAGGGTCGTCGAGACGAGCAGTACTTC. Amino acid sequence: CASSLGRGQGRRDEQYF.

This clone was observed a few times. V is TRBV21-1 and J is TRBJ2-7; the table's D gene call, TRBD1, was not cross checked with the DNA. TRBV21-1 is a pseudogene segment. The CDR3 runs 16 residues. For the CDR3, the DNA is TGTGCCAGCAGCAAACCGCCAGGGCAACCTACCTACGAGCAGTACTTC. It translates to CASSKPPGQPTYEQYF.

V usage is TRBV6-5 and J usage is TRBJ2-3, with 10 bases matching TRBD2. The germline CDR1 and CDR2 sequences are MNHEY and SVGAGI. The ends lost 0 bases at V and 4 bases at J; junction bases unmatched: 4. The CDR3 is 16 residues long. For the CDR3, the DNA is TGTGCCAGCAGTTACTCGTATAGCGGGGGGCCAGATACGCAGTATTTT. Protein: CASSYSYSGGPDTQYF.

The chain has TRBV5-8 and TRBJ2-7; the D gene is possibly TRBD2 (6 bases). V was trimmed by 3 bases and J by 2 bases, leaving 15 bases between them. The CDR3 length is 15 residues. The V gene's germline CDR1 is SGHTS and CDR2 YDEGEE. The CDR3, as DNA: TGTGCCAGCAGCTCTCGACTAGGGCTTACCTACGAGCAGTACTTC. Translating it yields CASSSRLGLTYEQYF.

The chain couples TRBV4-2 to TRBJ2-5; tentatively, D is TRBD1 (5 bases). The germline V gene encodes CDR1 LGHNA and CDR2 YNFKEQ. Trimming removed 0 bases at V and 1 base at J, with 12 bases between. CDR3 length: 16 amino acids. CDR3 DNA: TGTGCCAGCAGCCAAGAATCAGGCACAGGCCAAGAGACCCAGTACTTC. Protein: CASSQESGTGQETQYF.

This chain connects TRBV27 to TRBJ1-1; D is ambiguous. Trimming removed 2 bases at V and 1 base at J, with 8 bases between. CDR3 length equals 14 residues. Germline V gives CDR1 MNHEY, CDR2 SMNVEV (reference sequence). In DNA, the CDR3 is TGTGCCAGCAGTTTAATCCCAGGGAACACTGAAGCTTTCTTT. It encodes CASSLIPGNTEAFF.

Here the CDR3 DNA reads TGTGCCGACAACAGGGGATCGAACACTGAAGCTTTCTTT. It encodes CADNRGSNTEAFF. V is TRBV2 and J is TRBJ1-1, with 7 bases lining up with TRBD1. Germline lookup yields CDR1 SNHLY and CDR2 FYNNEI. The CDR3 is 13 residues long. V lost 11 bases, J lost 1 base, and 7 bases stayed unmatched.

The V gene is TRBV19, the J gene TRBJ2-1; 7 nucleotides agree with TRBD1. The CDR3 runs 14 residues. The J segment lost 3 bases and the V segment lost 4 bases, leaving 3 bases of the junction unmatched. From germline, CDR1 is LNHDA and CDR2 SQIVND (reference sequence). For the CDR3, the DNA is TGTGCCAGTAGTAGTCAGGGGGACTACAATGAGCAGTTCTTC. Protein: CASSSQGDYNEQFF.

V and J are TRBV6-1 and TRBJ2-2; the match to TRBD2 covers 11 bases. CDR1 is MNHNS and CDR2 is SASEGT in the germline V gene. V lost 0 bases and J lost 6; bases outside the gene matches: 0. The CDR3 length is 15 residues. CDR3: CASSEASGGAGELFF. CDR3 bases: TGTGCCAGCAGTGAAGCTAGCGGGGGGGCCGGGGAGCTGTTTTTT.

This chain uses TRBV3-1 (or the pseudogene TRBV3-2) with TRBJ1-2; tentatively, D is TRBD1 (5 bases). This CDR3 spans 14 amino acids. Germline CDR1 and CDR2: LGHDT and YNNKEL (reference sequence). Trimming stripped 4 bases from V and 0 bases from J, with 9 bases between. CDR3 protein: CASSLTEPNYGYTF. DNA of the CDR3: TGTGCCAGCAGCCTGACAGAGCCTAACTATGGCTACACCTTC.

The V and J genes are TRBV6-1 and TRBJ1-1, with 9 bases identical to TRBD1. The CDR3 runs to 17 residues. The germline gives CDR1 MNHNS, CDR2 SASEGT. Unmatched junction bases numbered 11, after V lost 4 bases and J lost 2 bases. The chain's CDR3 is CASSVDRGYFPNTEAFF. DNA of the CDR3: TGTGCCAGCAGTGTCGACAGGGGGTATTTCCCCAACACTGAAGCTTTCTTT.

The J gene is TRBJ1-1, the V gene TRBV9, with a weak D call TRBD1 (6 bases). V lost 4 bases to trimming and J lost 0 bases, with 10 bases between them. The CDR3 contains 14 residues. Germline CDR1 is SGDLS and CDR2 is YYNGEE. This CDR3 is CASSSGTLNTEAFF. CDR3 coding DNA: TGTGCCAGCAGCTCCGGGACACTGAACACTGAAGCTTTCTTT.

The CDR3 DNA sequence: TGTGCCAGCAGGGGCTGGGGCCAAGCGACTGAAGCTTTCTTT. It translates to CASRGWGQATEAFF. This sequence joins TRBV5-6 and TRBJ1-1; maybe TRBD1 (5 bases). V lost 5 bases, J lost 5 bases, and 16 bases lay in between. CDR1 is SGHDT and CDR2 is YYEEEE in the germline V gene. The CDR3 is 14 residues long.

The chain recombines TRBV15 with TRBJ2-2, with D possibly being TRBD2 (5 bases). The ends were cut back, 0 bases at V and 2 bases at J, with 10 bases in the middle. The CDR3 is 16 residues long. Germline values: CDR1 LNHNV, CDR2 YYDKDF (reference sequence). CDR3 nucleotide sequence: TGTGCCACCAGCAGAGATCCAGAGGGAAACACCGGGGAGCTGTTTTTT. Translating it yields CATSRDPEGNTGELFF.

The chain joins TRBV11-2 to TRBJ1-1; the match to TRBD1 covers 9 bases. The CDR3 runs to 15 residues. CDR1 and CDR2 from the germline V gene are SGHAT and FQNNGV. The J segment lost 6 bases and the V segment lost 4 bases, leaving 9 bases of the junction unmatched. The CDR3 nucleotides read TGTGCCAGCAGCTCCGAGGACAGGGGAGTTGCTGAAGCTTTCTTT. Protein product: CASSSEDRGVAEAFF.